The 32 T cell receptor beta chains listed next were all sequenced from one sample in a study of long-term antiretroviral therapy in people with HIV. Version v3.0 of the immunoSEQ assay ran at survey level. TCRdb's table, derived via immunoSEQ multiplex PCR, lists solely in-frame clones and lacks some. The sample includes about 24,000 clones, around 81% of them seen just once. Source: unsorted PBMCs, taken at the start of antiretroviral therapy, before treatment. The origin of the receptors is a woman under 30 with HIV.

The chain employs TRBV28 and TRBJ2-7; no reliable D call. CDR1 MDHEN and CDR2 SYDVKM come from the germline V gene. The CDR3 is 13 amino acids. Trimming shortened V by 1 base and J by 6 bases, and 10 bases separated the two germline ends. CDR3 nucleotides: TGTGCCAGCAGTTTATTGCTATCAAGCGAGCAGTACTTC. This gives the protein CASSLLLSSEQYF.

This CDR3 reads CASSISSYNEQFF. CDR3 DNA sequence: TGCGCCAGCAGCATATCTAGTTACAATGAGCAGTTCTTC. The rearrangement links TRBV5-1 to TRBJ2-1, with D uncertain. Germline V lookup: CDR1 SGHRS, CDR2 YFSETQ. V was cut by 4 bases and J by 4 bases, with 9 bases left in between. The CDR3 consists of 13 residues. The complete variable domain, with remaining parts taken from reference TRBV5-1 and TRBJ2-1, reads KAGVTQTPRYLIKTRGQQVTLSCSPISGHRSVSWYQQTPGQGLQFLFEYFSETQRNKGNFPGRFSGRQFSNSRSEMNVSTLELGDSALYLCASSISSYNEQFFGPGTRLTVL.

The V gene is TRBV6-6, the J gene TRBJ1-3; weak D call: TRBD1 (5 bases). CDR3 length: 14 residues. Between the trimmed V and J ends, which lost 9 bases and 2 bases, there was a span of 14 bases. Germline-derived CDR1 and CDR2 are MNHNY and SVGAGI (reference sequence). The CDR3 is CASTGVSAGNTIYF. As DNA, the CDR3 is TGTGCCAGTACGGGGGTTTCGGCTGGAAACACCATATATTTT.

The rearrangement uses TRBV13 and TRBJ1-3; D unclear. Deletions cut 5 bases from V and 0 bases from J, with 14 bases between. Germline V lookup: CDR1 PRHDT, CDR2 FYEKMQ (reference sequence). The CDR3 extends over 16 amino acids. The CDR3 DNA reads as TGTGCCAGCAGCCCAGCGCGGACGGACTCTGGAAACACCATATATTTT. It codes for CASSPARTDSGNTIYF.

The chain carries TRBV5-6 and TRBJ1-5; tentatively, D is TRBD1 (5 bases). CDR1 is SGHDT and CDR2 is YYEEEE in the germline V gene. The V gene lost 2 bases and the J gene lost 6 bases, with 15 bases spanning the gap. The CDR3 is made up of 15 amino acids. The DNA for the CDR3 is TGTGCCAGCAGCTTCTTTGACAGTCCGACTCAGCCCCAGCATTTT. It translates to CASSFFDSPTQPQHF.

The rearrangement uses TRBV7-2 and TRBJ2-5; the match to TRBD2 covers 8 bases. The CDR3 is 13 amino acids. Germline V gives CDR1 SGHTA, CDR2 FQGNSA. The V segment lost 3 bases and the J segment 5 bases; nucleotides outside the gene matches: 2. The CDR3 is CASSFGGGETQYF. CDR3 nucleotides: TGTGCCAGCAGCTTCGGCGGGGGGGAGACCCAGTACTTC.

This chain uses TRBV5-4 with TRBJ1-2, with 8 nucleotides matching TRBD1. The germline V gene encodes CDR1 SGHNT and CDR2 YYREEE (reference sequence). This CDR3 comprises 14 residues. Trimming removed 4 bases from V and 6 bases from J; junction bases left unmatched: 8. The CDR3 sequence: CASSSAGTGDGYTF. CDR3 DNA: TGTGCCAGCAGCAGTGCCGGGACAGGAGATGGCTACACCTTC.

The gene calls are TRBV19 and TRBJ1-5; D may be TRBD1 (6 bases). CDR3 size: 13 residues. Looked up from germline, CDR1 is LNHDA and CDR2 is SQIVND (reference sequence). With 7 bases removed from V and 6 bases from J, the gap between germline ends came to 13 bases. The CDR3 DNA follows: TGTGCCAGTATGGGGACAATCGGTCAGCCCCAGCATTTT. Translation gives CASMGTIGQPQHF.

The rearrangement uses TRBV27 and TRBJ1-5; the D is unclear. This CDR3 is built from 15 residues. Germline CDR1 and CDR2: MNHEY and SMNVEV (reference sequence). The V and J ends lost 6 bases and 3 bases respectively, with 15 bases between them. The CDR3 sequence: CASREGVAPNQPQHF. CDR3 coding DNA: TGTGCCAGCAGGGAAGGAGTGGCCCCCAATCAGCCCCAGCATTTT.

The chain joins TRBV29-1 to TRBJ1-5, with D tentatively TRBD1 (6 bases). The germline V gene has CDR1 SQVTM and CDR2 ANQGSEA. V was cut by 1 base and J by 7 bases, with 29 bases left in between. The CDR3 sequence is 19 residues long. The CDR3 spells CSVEAQYCGRGLGGQPQHF. Here the CDR3 DNA reads TGCAGCGTTGAAGCTCAATACTGTGGCAGGGGCTTGGGGGGACAGCCCCAGCATTTT.

The chain combines TRBV13 with TRBJ1-1; 7 positions match TRBD1. V lost 5 bases and J lost 5; bases outside the gene matches: 5. Per the germline V gene, CDR1 is PRHDT and CDR2 is FYEKMQ (reference sequence). The CDR3 runs to 13 residues. The CDR3 coding sequence is TGTGCCAGCAGCCCCGGGACAGCTACTGAAGCTTTCTTT. This gives the protein CASSPGTATEAFF.

This chain uses TRBV4-2 with TRBJ2-7, with D possibly being TRBD1 (5 bases). Germline assignment: CDR1 LGHNA and CDR2 YNFKEQ. There are 16 residues in the CDR3. Trimming removed 0 bases at V and 5 bases at J, with 17 bases between. The CDR3 sequence: CASSQDYGQGGDEQYF. The CDR3 region has the DNA TGTGCCAGCAGCCAAGATTACGGGCAGGGTGGCGACGAGCAGTACTTC.

The gene calls are TRBV2 and TRBJ2-7; 7 bases match TRBD2. The CDR3 spans 12 residues. Germline V gives CDR1 SNHLY, CDR2 FYNNEI. V trimming: 7 bases; J trimming: 3 bases; junction bases outside the gene matches: 3. CDR3 sequence: CASTGGYYEQYF. CDR3 bases: TGTGCCAGCACGGGAGGATACTACGAGCAGTACTTC.

Within the sample, this clone is medium-sized. In nucleotides, the CDR3 is TGTGCCAGCAGCTTAGGGGACTTCGGCACGCATGGCTACACCTTC. As protein: CASSLGDFGTHGYTF. The V gene is TRBV7-2, the J gene TRBJ1-2; D is possibly TRBD1 (5 bases). The CDR3 consists of 15 residues. CDR1 is SGHTA and CDR2 is FQGNSA in the germline V gene. V lost 1 base and J lost 6, with 15 bases in between.

This rearrangement joins TRBV28 to TRBJ1-3; D may be TRBD1 (6 bases). The CDR3 loop spans 15 amino acids. Germline V gene lookup returns CDR1 MDHEN and CDR2 SYDVKM. The germline V and J ends were trimmed by 8 bases and 0 bases, with 14 bases remaining between them. The CDR3 coding sequence is TGTGCCAGCTCGGGAACGGGGGCCTCTGGAAACACCATATATTTT. It codes for CASSGTGASGNTIYF.

This sequence joins TRBV29-1 and TRBJ2-7; 11 bases line up with TRBD2. This CDR3 comprises 15 residues. The junction had 12 bases not matched to a gene; V was cut back by 7 bases and J by 4 bases. Germline V CDR1 and CDR2: SQVTM, ANQGSEA. CDR3: CSAGGTSGRGYEQYF. CDR3 in DNA: TGCAGCGCAGGCGGCACTAGCGGGAGAGGGTACGAGCAGTACTTC.

The chain recombines TRBV10-2 with TRBJ1-2; 8 bases map to TRBD1. This CDR3 has 17 amino acids. Germline CDR1 reads WSHSY; CDR2 reads SAAADI. Losses at the gene ends were 8 bases for V and 4 bases for J; bases not matched to a gene: 18. The CDR3 is CASGGTTGDFHLYGYTF. In DNA, the CDR3 is TGCGCCAGCGGTGGGACGACAGGGGACTTCCACCTCTATGGCTACACCTTC.

This chain connects TRBV6-1 to TRBJ1-5; 8 nucleotides line up with TRBD1. V gave up 5 bases and J gave up 2 bases; unmatched junction bases: 5. CDR1 and CDR2 (germline): MNHNS, SASEGT. CDR3 size: 15 residues. The CDR3 region is CASSSGQAGNQPQHF. Here the CDR3 DNA reads TGTGCCAGCAGTTCGGGACAGGCGGGCAATCAGCCCCAGCATTTT.

V gene TRBV7-2 combines with J gene TRBJ1-2; D may be TRBD1 (6 bases). The CDR3 extends over 14 amino acids. V gave up 3 bases and J gave up 6 bases, with 14 bases separating them. The germline CDR1 and CDR2 sequences are SGHTA and FQGNSA. DNA for the CDR3: TGTGCCAGCAGCTTGTTGGGGGGCGGTGATGGCTACACCTTC. It codes for CASSLLGGGDGYTF.

V and J are TRBV7-9 and TRBJ1-2; D call uncertain. Trimming took 5 bases from V and 5 from J, leaving 12 bases between them. CDR3 size: 13 residues. The germline V gene encodes CDR1 SEHNR and CDR2 FQNEAQ (reference sequence). The CDR3 spells CASSPGRDYGYTF. CDR3 coding DNA: TGTGCCAGCAGCCCCGGTAGGGATTATGGCTACACCTTC.

The chain has TRBV30 and TRBJ1-2, with 7 nucleotides matching TRBD1. This CDR3 is built from 14 residues. Germline values: CDR1 GTSNPN, CDR2 SVGIG (reference sequence). Germline trimming cut 0 bases from V and 8 bases from J; bases unmatched to any gene: 9. In DNA, the CDR3 is TGTGCCTGGAGTGTACAAGGGGGCGTGAGCGGCTACACCTTC. Translation: CAWSVQGGVSGYTF.

This clone was seen a few times. This rearrangement joins TRBV2 to TRBJ1-4; D call uncertain. In germline, CDR1 is SNHLY, CDR2 FYNNEI. The germline V and J ends were trimmed by 0 bases and 8 bases, with 13 bases remaining between them. The CDR3 has 15 residues. The CDR3 nucleotides read TGTGCCAGCAGTGAAGCGCCGTCATCCACCGAAAAACTGTTTTTT. It specifies CASSEAPSSTEKLFF.

This clone was seen a handful of times. The chain combines TRBV29-1 with TRBJ2-2; 10 bases fit TRBD2. CDR1 is SQVTM and CDR2 is ANQGSEA in the germline V gene. The CDR3 is 13 residues long. V was clipped by 2 bases and J by 6 bases; unmatched bases: 0. Here the CDR3 DNA reads TGCAGCGTTGAAAGCGGGGGGGCCGGGGAGCTGTTTTTT. Protein sequence: CSVESGGAGELFF.

The gene calls are TRBV4-3 and TRBJ1-1; D may be TRBD1 (6 bases). Per germline, CDR1 LGHNA and CDR2 YSLEER. This CDR3 region has 16 residues. Trimming took 1 base from V and 2 from J, leaving 14 bases between them. The CDR3 DNA reads TGCGCCAGCAGCCAAGTAAAGGGGGTGAAAAACACTGAAGCTTTCTTT. It encodes CASSQVKGVKNTEAFF.

This clone was counted a few times. The rearrangement uses TRBV28 and TRBJ1-4; possibly TRBD1 for D (5 bases). Germline loops: CDR1 MDHEN, CDR2 SYDVKM. Between the trimmed V and J ends, which lost 4 bases and 8 bases, there was a span of 14 bases. This CDR3 spans 14 amino acids. The CDR3 DNA reads TGTGCCAGCAGTTGGGGGACCGTGGGGGAAAAACTGTTTTTT. This codes for CASSWGTVGEKLFF.

The chain recombines TRBV7-6 with TRBJ1-3; no clear D. The CDR3 length is 14 residues. CDR1 SGHVS and CDR2 FNYEAQ come from the germline V gene. The ends were cut back, 5 bases at V and 0 bases at J, with 8 bases in the middle. This CDR3 is CASSPEFSGNTIYF. The CDR3 nucleotides read TGTGCCAGCAGCCCAGAATTCTCTGGAAACACCATATATTTT.

J is TRBJ1-2 and V is TRBV6-1; 9 nucleotides agree with TRBD1. This CDR3 is built from 14 residues. Looked up from germline, CDR1 is MNHNS and CDR2 is SASEGT. Trimming cost V 7 bases and J 8 bases; bases outside gene matches: 11. DNA of the CDR3: TGTGCCAGCACCTCCAGGGGACAGGGTCGGGGCTACACCTTC. Translation gives CASTSRGQGRGYTF.

The rearrangement links TRBV14 to TRBJ1-2; D ambiguous. CDR1 and CDR2 (germline): SGHDN, FVKESK. Trimming pared 0 bases from V and 5 bases from J, leaving 16 bases between. The CDR3 spans 16 residues. CDR3 nucleotides: TGTGCCAGCAGCCAAGAACGGTGGCGGTATAGGTATGGCTACACCTTC. Protein: CASSQERWRYRYGYTF.

This clone showed up just a few times. V usage is TRBV7-9 and J usage is TRBJ1-5; D perhaps matches TRBD1 (5 bases). Trimming removed 0 bases from V and 0 bases from J, with 12 bases in between. CDR1 SEHNR and CDR2 FQNEAQ come from the germline V gene (reference sequence). This CDR3 contains 17 residues. Written as DNA, the CDR3 is TGTGCCAGCAGCTTAGCGCGGGACTCCTATAGCAATCAGCCCCAGCATTTT. It codes for CASSLARDSYSNQPQHF.

The V gene is TRBV29-1, the J gene TRBJ1-5, with TRBD1 matching over 12 bases. V shed 5 bases and J 1 base; nucleotides not matched to a gene: 6. This CDR3 contains 16 residues. CDR1 SQVTM and CDR2 ANQGSEA come from the germline V gene. CDR3 in amino acids: CSVSGTGGMSNQPQHF. For the CDR3, the DNA is TGCAGCGTTTCGGGGACAGGGGGCATGAGCAATCAGCCCCAGCATTTT.

This chain connects TRBV5-1 to TRBJ1-4, with D possibly matching TRBD1 (6 bases). The length of the CDR3 is 15 residues. Trimming took off 0 bases at V and 5 bases at J, with 11 bases between the two ends. The V gene's germline CDR1 is SGHRS and CDR2 YFSETQ. CDR3 DNA: TGCGCCAGCAGCTTGGTTCGGGGGGCGAATGAAAAACTGTTTTTT. The encoded protein is CASSLVRGANEKLFF.

This clone has only one observation. The rearrangement joins TRBV5-1 to TRBJ2-3; D call uncertain. V was cut by 5 bases and J by 3 bases, with 19 bases left in between. In germline, CDR1 is SGHRS, CDR2 YFSETQ. The CDR3 length is 16 residues. DNA for the CDR3: TGCGCCAGCAGTTTCTCCAACCCAGACCTAACAGATACGCAGTATTTT. Residues: CASSFSNPDLTDTQYF.